The 8 T cell receptor beta chains presented below share a single source sample, sequenced in a study of regulatory T cells in long-lasting Graves disease. Documented time point: newly diagnosed GD, antithyroid drugs for less than 3 months. Construction of the TCR library relied on RNA isolated from PBMCs. Arm-PCR of CDR3 regions and iRepertoire HTBI primers were used to build TCR beta libraries. TCRdb analysed the multiplex PCR reads with MiXCR anew, one entry per CDR3 protein. The repertoire holds about 440,000 distinct CDR3 sequences, with around 14% as singletons. Separately, the same data were catalogued under a study of T cells in Graves' hyperthyroidism and ophthalmopathy.

This specimen was peripheral blood mononuclear cells (PBMCs), taken at new diagnosis, from a patient treated with antithyroid drugs. All receptors come from a woman younger than 45 with Graves disease.

This chain connects TRBV20-1 to TRBJ1-3, with D unresolved. The germline V and J ends were trimmed by 1 base and 0 bases, with 7 bases remaining between them. In germline, CDR1 is DFQATT, CDR2 SNEGSKA (reference sequence). This CDR3 contains 14 residues. As DNA, the CDR3 is TGCAGTGCTAGAGCCACTTCCTCTGGAAACACCATATATTTT. This gives the protein CSARATSSGNTIYF.

This clonotype was picked up many times. This chain links TRBV9 with TRBJ2-2, with 7 bases lining up with TRBD1. V dropped 3 bases and J dropped 0; count of bases not matched to a gene: 8. The CDR3 sequence is 17 residues long. The germline V gene has CDR1 SGDLS and CDR2 YYNGEE. The CDR3 DNA sequence: TGTGCCAGCAGCGGACAGGGAACCGTTTCGAACACCGGGGAGCTGTTTTTT. Translation gives CASSGQGTVSNTGELFF.

This clonotype was counted ten times or more. The V gene is TRBV30, the J gene TRBJ2-7; D perhaps matches TRBD2 (5 bases). This CDR3 spans 13 amino acids. With 5 bases removed from V and 5 bases from J, the gap between germline ends came to 16 bases. Germline-derived CDR1 and CDR2 are GTSNPN and SVGIG (reference sequence). The chain's CDR3 is CAWGALAGDEQYF. The CDR3 DNA sequence: TGTGCCTGGGGCGCTCTAGCAGGAGACGAGCAGTACTTC.

In its sample, this clonotype was seen a few times. The chain employs TRBV5-6 and TRBJ2-7; 10 nucleotides agree with TRBD1. The CDR3 runs to 20 residues. Germline CDR1 and CDR2: SGHDT and YYEEEE. V was clipped by 4 bases and J by 3 bases; unmatched bases: 22. CDR3 residues: CASSPSPGQGQRVGGYEQYF. The CDR3 DNA is TGTGCCAGCAGCCCCTCCCCGGGACAGGGGCAGCGGGTAGGTGGCTACGAGCAGTACTTC. Complete variable domain (other parts from reference TRBV5-6 and TRBJ2-7): DAGVTQSPTHLIKTRGQQVTLRCSPKSGHDTVSWYQQALGQGPQFIFQYYEEEERQRGNFPDRFSGHQFPNYSSELNVNALLLGDSALYLCASSPSPGQGQRVGGYEQYFGPGTRLTVT.

The CDR3 protein is CASSSPQGSSYGYTF. In DNA form, the CDR3 reads TGTGCCAGCAGTTCCCCTCAGGGGAGTAGCTATGGCTACACCTTC. The chain is built from TRBV28 and TRBJ1-2, with a possible D match to TRBD1 (6 bases). V was trimmed by 4 bases and J by 4 bases, leaving 16 bases between them. In germline, CDR1 is MDHEN, CDR2 SYDVKM. The CDR3 is 15 amino acids.

The rearrangement joins TRBV9 to TRBJ2-7; TRBD1 matches 10 bases. Trimming at V came to 4 bases and at J to 3 bases, leaving 7 bases not matched to a gene. Germline CDR1 is SGDLS and CDR2 is YYNGEE. The CDR3 is 15 residues long. The CDR3 protein is CASSPRTGGFYEQYF. DNA for the CDR3: TGTGCCAGCAGCCCAAGGACAGGGGGTTTCTACGAGCAGTACTTC.

This clonotype has just one count. The rearrangement uses TRBV4-1 and TRBJ1-5; TRBD1 might be the D (5 bases). The V gene's germline CDR1 is MGHRA and CDR2 YSYEKL. The V and J ends lost 0 bases and 4 bases respectively, with 16 bases between them. This CDR3 contains 17 residues. The CDR3 protein is CASSQDLVAGRNQPQHF. Written as DNA, the CDR3 is TGCGCCAGCAGCCAAGATCTTGTCGCAGGGCGGAATCAGCCCCAGCATTTT.

This chain joins TRBV3-1 and TRBJ2-4; a possible D gene is TRBD2 (6 bases). In germline, CDR1 is LGHDT, CDR2 YNNKEL (reference sequence). The CDR3 runs 16 residues. The V and J ends lost 0 bases and 1 base respectively, with 10 bases between them. CDR3 sequence reads: CASSQEVGGAKNIQYF. In nucleotides, the CDR3 is TGTGCCAGCAGCCAAGAGGTGGGAGGCGCCAAAAACATTCAGTACTTC.